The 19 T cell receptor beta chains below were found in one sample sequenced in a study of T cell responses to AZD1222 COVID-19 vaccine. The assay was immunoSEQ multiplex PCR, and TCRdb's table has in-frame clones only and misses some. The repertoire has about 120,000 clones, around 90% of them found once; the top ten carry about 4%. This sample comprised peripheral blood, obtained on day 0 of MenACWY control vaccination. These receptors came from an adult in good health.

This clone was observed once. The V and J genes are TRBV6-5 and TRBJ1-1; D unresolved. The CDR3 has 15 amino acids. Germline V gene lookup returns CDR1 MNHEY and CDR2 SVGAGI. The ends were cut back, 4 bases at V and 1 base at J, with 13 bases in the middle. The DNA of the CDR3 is TGTGCCAGCAGTTTATGGGGAGGCGAGAACACTGAAGCTTTCTTT. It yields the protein CASSLWGGENTEAFF.

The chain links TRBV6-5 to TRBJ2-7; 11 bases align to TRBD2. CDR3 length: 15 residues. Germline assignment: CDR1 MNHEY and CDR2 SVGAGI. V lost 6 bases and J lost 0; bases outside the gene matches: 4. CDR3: CASRTLAGDSYEQYF. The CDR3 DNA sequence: TGTGCCAGCAGGACACTAGCGGGGGACTCCTACGAGCAGTACTTC.

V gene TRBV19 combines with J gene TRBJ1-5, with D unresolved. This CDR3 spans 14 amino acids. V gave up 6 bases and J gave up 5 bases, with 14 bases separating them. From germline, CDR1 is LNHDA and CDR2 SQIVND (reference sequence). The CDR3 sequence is CASRPLDGHQPQHF. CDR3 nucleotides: TGTGCCAGTAGGCCGTTGGACGGTCATCAGCCCCAGCATTTT. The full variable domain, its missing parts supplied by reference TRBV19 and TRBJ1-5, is DGGITQSPKYLFRKEGQNVTLSCEQNLNHDAMYWYRQDPGQGLRLIYYSQIVNDFQKGDIAEGYSVSREKKESFPLTVTSAQKNPTAFYLCASRPLDGHQPQHFGDGTRLSIL.

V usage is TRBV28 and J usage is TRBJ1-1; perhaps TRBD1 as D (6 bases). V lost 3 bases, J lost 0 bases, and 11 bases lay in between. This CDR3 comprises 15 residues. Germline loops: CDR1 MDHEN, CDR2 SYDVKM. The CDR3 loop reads CASSLGDTLNTEAFF. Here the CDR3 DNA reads TGTGCCAGCAGTTTGGGGGACACTTTGAACACTGAAGCTTTCTTT.

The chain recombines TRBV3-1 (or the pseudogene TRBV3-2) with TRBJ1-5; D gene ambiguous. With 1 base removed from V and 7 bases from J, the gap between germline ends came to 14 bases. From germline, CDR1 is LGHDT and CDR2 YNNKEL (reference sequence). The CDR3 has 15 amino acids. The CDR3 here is CASSQGQVGGQPQHF. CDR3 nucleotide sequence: TGTGCCAGCAGCCAAGGGCAGGTTGGCGGCCAGCCCCAGCATTTT.

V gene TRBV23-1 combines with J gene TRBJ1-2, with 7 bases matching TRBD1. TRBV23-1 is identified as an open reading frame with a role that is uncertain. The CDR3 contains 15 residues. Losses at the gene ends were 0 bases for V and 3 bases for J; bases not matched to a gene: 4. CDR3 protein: CASSQSPRGYYGYTF. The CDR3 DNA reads TGCGCCAGCAGTCAATCCCCCAGGGGGTACTATGGCTACACCTTC.

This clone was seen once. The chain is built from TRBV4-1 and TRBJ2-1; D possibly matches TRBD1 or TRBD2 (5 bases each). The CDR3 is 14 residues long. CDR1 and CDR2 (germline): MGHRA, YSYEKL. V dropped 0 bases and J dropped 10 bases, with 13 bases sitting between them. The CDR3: CASSQEVGVGEQFF. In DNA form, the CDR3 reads TGCGCCAGCAGCCAAGAGGTGGGGGTTGGAGAGCAGTTCTTC.

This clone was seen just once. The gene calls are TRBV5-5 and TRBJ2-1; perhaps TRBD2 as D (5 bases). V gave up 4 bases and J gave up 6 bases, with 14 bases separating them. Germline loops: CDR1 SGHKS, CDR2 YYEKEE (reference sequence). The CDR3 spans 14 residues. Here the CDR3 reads CASSPAGIRNEQFF. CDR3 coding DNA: TGTGCCAGCAGCCCAGCCGGGATTCGCAATGAGCAGTTCTTC.

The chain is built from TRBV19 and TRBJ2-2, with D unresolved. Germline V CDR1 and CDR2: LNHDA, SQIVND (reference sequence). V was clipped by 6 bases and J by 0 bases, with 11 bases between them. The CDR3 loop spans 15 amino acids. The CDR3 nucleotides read TGTGCCAGTAGACGGACCGCAACGAACACCGGGGAGCTGTTTTTT. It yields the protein CASRRTATNTGELFF.

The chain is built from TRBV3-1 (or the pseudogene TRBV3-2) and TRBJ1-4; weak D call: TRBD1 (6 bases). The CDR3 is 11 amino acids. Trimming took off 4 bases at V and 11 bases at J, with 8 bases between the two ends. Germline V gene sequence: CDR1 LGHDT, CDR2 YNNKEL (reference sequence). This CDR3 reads CASSRGQKLFF. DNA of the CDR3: TGTGCCAGCAGCCGCGGACAGAAACTGTTTTTT.

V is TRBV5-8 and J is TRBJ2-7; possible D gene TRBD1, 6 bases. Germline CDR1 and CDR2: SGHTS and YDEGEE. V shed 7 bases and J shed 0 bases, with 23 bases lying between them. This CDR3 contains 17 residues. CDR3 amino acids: CASGHYPGTWSSYEQYV. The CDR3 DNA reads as TGTGCCAGCGGGCATTATCCCGGGACATGGAGCTCCTACGAGCAGTACGTC.

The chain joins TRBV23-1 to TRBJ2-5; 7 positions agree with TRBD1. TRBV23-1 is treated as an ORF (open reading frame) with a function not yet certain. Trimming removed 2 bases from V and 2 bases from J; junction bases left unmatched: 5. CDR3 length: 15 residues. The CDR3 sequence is CASSQIGTAQETQYF. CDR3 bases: TGCGCCAGCAGTCAAATCGGGACAGCACAAGAGACCCAGTACTTC.

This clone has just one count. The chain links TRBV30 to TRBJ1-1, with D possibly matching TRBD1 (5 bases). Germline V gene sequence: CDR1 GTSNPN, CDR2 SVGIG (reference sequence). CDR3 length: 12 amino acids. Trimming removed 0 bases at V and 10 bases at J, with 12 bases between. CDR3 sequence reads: CAWSVLGVSAFF. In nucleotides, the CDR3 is TGTGCCTGGAGTGTACTAGGGGTATCAGCTTTCTTT.

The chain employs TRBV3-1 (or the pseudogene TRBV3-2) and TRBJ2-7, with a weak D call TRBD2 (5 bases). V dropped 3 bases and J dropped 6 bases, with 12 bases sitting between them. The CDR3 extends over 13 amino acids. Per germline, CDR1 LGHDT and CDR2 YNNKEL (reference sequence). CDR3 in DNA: TGTGCCAGCAGCCACTCCCTCGAGGGCGAGCAGTACTTC. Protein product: CASSHSLEGEQYF.

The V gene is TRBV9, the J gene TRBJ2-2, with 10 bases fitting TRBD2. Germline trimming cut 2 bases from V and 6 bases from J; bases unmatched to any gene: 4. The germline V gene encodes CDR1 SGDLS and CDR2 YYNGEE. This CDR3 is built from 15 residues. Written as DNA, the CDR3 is TGTGCCAGCAGCGTCGGGACTAGCGACGCCGGGGAGCTGTTTTTT. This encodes CASSVGTSDAGELFF.

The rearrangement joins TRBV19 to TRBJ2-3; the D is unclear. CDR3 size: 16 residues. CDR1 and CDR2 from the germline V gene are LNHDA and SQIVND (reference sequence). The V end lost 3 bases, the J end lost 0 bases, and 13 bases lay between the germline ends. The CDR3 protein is CASSIPGVPSTDTQYF. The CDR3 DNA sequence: TGTGCCAGTAGTATTCCTGGGGTTCCTAGCACAGATACGCAGTATTTT.

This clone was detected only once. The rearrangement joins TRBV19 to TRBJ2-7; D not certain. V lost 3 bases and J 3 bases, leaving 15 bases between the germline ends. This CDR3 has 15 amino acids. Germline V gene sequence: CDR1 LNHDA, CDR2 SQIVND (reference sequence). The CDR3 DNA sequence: TGTGCCAGTAGTATGACCCCTTGGCACTTCTACGAGCAGTACGTC. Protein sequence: CASSMTPWHFYEQYV.

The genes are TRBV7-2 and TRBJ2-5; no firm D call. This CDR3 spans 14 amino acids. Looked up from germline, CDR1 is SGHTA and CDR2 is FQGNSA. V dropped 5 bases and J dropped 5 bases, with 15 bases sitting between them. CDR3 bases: TGTGCCAGCAGCCGGAATGGCTACCGGGAGACCCAGTACTTC. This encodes CASSRNGYRETQYF.

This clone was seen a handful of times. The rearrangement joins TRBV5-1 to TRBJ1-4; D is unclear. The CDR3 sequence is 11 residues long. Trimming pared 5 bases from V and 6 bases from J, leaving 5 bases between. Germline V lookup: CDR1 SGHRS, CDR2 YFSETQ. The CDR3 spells CASRSDEKLFF. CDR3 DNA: TGCGCCAGCAGGTCGGATGAAAAACTGTTTTTT.